These 10 T cell receptor beta chains share one sample of origin, sequenced in a study of T cell responses to AZD1222 COVID-19 vaccine. Measured with immunoSEQ multiplex PCR; TCRdb has only the in-frame clones, and not every one. The data contain more than 150,000 clones, about nine tenths of them singletons. The sequencing here drew on peripheral blood, taken 28 days after the second AZD1222 dose. All receptors derive from an adult who received the AZD1222 COVID-19 vaccine.

Written as DNA, the CDR3 is TGTGCCAGCATTCCTGACAGGGTGGGGACTGAAGCTTTCTTT. Amino acid sequence: CASIPDRVGTEAFF. The rearrangement uses TRBV6-5 and TRBJ1-1; 7 bases match TRBD1. There are 14 residues in the CDR3. CDR1 and CDR2 (germline): MNHEY, SVGAGI. V lost 7 bases to trimming and J lost 5 bases; unmatched junction nucleotides: 10.

The rearrangement links TRBV4-2 to TRBJ1-2; D remains unclear. The germline gives CDR1 LGHNA, CDR2 YNFKEQ. The CDR3 extends over 14 amino acids. V lost 0 bases, J lost 0 bases, and 5 bases lay in between. CDR3 protein: CASSQEYANYGYTF. DNA for the CDR3: TGTGCCAGCAGCCAAGAGTATGCTAACTATGGCTACACCTTC.

In this sample, this clone turned up a few times. The chain joins TRBV5-4 to TRBJ2-1; D could derive from TRBD1 or TRBD2 (5 bases each). This CDR3 contains 14 residues. The germline V gene encodes CDR1 SGHNT and CDR2 YYREEE (reference sequence). The V end lost 3 bases, the J end lost 10 bases, and 17 bases lay between the germline ends. As DNA, the CDR3 is TGTGCCAGCAGCTGGGACGGGCGATCCATAGAGCAGTTCTTC. Translating it yields CASSWDGRSIEQFF.

This clone was seen more than once but under ten times. This rearrangement joins TRBV3-1 (or the pseudogene TRBV3-2) to TRBJ1-4, with 9 nucleotides matching TRBD1. Germline CDR1 and CDR2: LGHDT and YNNKEL (reference sequence). The CDR3 loop spans 14 amino acids. Unmatched junction bases numbered 7, after V lost 4 bases and J lost 10 bases. This chain's CDR3 is CASSPRGTGRKLFF. As DNA, the CDR3 is TGTGCCAGCAGCCCACGAGGGACAGGGAGAAAACTGTTTTTT.

The chain employs TRBV12-3 or TRBV12-4 and TRBJ2-5, with 11 bases that match TRBD2. CDR3 length: 13 amino acids. V was clipped by 8 bases and J by 4 bases; unmatched bases: 3. The DNA of the CDR3 is TGTGCCAGCCAACTAGCGGGAGTAGAGACCCAGTACTTC. Its translation: CASQLAGVETQYF.

V usage is TRBV6-5 and J usage is TRBJ2-1; D ambiguous. The CDR3 totals 13 residues. V lost 6 bases and J lost 1, with 7 bases in between. Germline loops: CDR1 MNHEY, CDR2 SVGAGI. The CDR3 nucleotides read TGTGCCAGCAGAATCGAGTCCTACAATGAGCAGTTCTTC. This sequence encodes CASRIESYNEQFF.

This chain joins TRBV12-3 or TRBV12-4 and TRBJ1-2; D remains unclear. This CDR3 comprises 13 residues. V was cut by 6 bases and J by 5 bases, with 13 bases left in between. The CDR3 reads CASRMGSGYGYTF. CDR3 nucleotide sequence: TGTGCCAGCAGGATGGGGTCGGGGTATGGCTACACCTTC.

This clone was seen a handful of times. The V call is TRBV6-1, the J call TRBJ2-6; TRBD1 matches 8 bases. The J segment lost 4 bases and the V segment lost 0 bases, leaving 2 bases of the junction unmatched. The V gene's germline CDR1 is MNHNS and CDR2 SASEGT. The CDR3 is 16 residues long. The CDR3 DNA reads as TGTGCCAGCAGTGAAGCCAGGGGGCAAGGGGCCAACGTCCTGACTTTC. Translated, it gives CASSEARGQGANVLTF.

CDR3 loop: CASSLTGMSYGYTF. The CDR3 nucleotides read TGTGCCAGCAGCCTAACAGGGATGTCCTATGGCTACACCTTC. The rearrangement uses TRBV7-9 and TRBJ1-2, with D tentatively TRBD1 (6 bases). Trimming pared 5 bases from V and 4 bases from J, leaving 14 bases between. The germline V gene has CDR1 SEHNR and CDR2 FQNEAQ (reference sequence). The CDR3 runs to 14 residues.

The chain combines TRBV5-1 with TRBJ2-5; the D gene is possibly TRBD1 (6 bases). V lost 5 bases, J lost 5 bases, and 19 bases lay in between. The CDR3 is 15 amino acids. Per the germline V gene, CDR1 is SGHRS and CDR2 is YFSETQ. CDR3 residues: CASSSQYTGTETQYF. In DNA form, the CDR3 reads TGCGCCAGCAGTTCCCAATATACAGGGACGGAGACCCAGTACTTC.